This TCR beta chain originates from a study of cytomegalovirus exposure and HLA in healthy donors. The CDR3 runs 14 residues. Germline values: CDR1 SGHNT, CDR2 YENEEA. V lost 1 base to trimming and J lost 4 bases, with 10 bases between them. PCR used 60 Vbeta primers and 13 Jbeta primers. Some clones are missing from TCRdb's copy, which holds only in-frame ones; the method was immunoSEQ multiplex PCR. The sample holds 110,000 or so clones, approximately 83% seen once. The clonotype was recovered from a woman aged 18-29 years in good health and CMV-seronegative. Sequencing was carried out using PBMCs. The chain recombines TRBV11-3 with TRBJ1-1; D possibly corresponds to TRBD1 (6 bases). CDR3 region: CASSLGQAGTEAFF. CDR3 sequence (DNA): TGTGCCAGCAGCTTAGGACAGGCGGGCACTGAAGCTTTCTTT.